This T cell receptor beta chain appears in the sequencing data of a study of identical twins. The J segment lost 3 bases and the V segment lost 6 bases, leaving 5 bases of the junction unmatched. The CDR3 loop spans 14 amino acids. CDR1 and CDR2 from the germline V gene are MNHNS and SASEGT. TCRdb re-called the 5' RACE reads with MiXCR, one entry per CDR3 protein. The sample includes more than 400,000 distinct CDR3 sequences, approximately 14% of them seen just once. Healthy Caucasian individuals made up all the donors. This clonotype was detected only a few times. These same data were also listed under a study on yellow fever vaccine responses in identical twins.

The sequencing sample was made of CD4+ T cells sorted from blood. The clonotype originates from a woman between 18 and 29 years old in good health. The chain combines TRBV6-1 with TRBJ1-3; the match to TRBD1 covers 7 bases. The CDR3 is CASRTGILGNTIYF. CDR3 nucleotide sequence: TGTGCCAGCAGGACAGGGATCCTTGGAAACACCATATATTTT.